Below are 23 T cell receptor beta chains sequenced from a single sample in a study of response to subunit inactivated influenza vaccine. TCRdb processed the RT-PCR reads anew with MiXCR; each CDR3 protein has one entry. The table lists some 570,000 distinct CDR3 sequences, around 11% of them singletons, with roughly 9.6% in the top ten. These records were also assigned to another study, of T cells expressing NK-cell markers. That source adds: In generating TCR beta cDNA, 5'RACE template switching with UMIs was used.

The input for sequencing was PBMCs from blood, taken on the day of vaccination. The source of these receptors is a man aged 45-60 years who received an inactivated influenza vaccine.

The V call is TRBV12-3 or TRBV12-4, the J call TRBJ1-5, with D possibly matching TRBD1 (5 bases). Trimming removed 7 bases at V and 5 bases at J, with 21 bases between. The CDR3 is made up of 16 amino acids. Written as DNA, the CDR3 is TGTGCCAGCACTCTTTCGGGCAGGGCCGGCGATCAGCCCCAGCATTTT. This encodes CASTLSGRAGDQPQHF.

The chain has TRBV6-2 or TRBV6-3 and TRBJ2-1, with 8 positions matching TRBD1. Germline V gives CDR1 MNHEY, CDR2 SVGEGT. The CDR3 has 14 residues. V lost 6 bases and J lost 8; bases outside the gene matches: 9. The CDR3 sequence: CASRDRAIGYEQFF. For the CDR3, the DNA is TGTGCCAGCAGGGACAGGGCGATTGGCTATGAGCAGTTCTTC.

J is TRBJ2-2 and V is TRBV27; 9 positions agree with TRBD1. Germline CDR1 reads MNHEY; CDR2 reads SMNVEV (reference sequence). V shed 4 bases, J shed 5 bases, and the junction held 14 bases outside the gene matches. The CDR3 totals 18 residues. The CDR3 DNA follows: TGTGCCAGCAGTTCGATACCCCGGACAGGGGTGAGGACCGGGGAGCTGTTTTTT. Protein product: CASSSIPRTGVRTGELFF.

The rearrangement links TRBV5-1 to TRBJ1-2, with TRBD1 identical over 9 bases. V lost 4 bases and J lost 6; bases outside the gene matches: 10. The CDR3 has 15 residues. The V gene's germline CDR1 is SGHRS and CDR2 YFSETQ. This CDR3 is CASSPKGDRVDGYTF. In DNA, the CDR3 is TGCGCCAGCAGCCCAAAGGGGGACAGGGTCGATGGCTACACCTTC.

This clonotype was counted at least ten times. The chain uses TRBV6-2 or TRBV6-3 and TRBJ2-5; D is undetermined. With 4 bases removed from V and 5 bases from J, the gap between germline ends came to 17 bases. The CDR3 length is 15 residues. Germline V gene sequence: CDR1 MNHEY, CDR2 SVGEGT. The DNA for the CDR3 is TGTGCCAGCAGTTCCCCTGACATCCCCGAGGAGACCCAGTACTTC. Protein product: CASSSPDIPEETQYF.

The genes are TRBV12-3 or TRBV12-4 and TRBJ1-2; D might be TRBD1 (5 bases). The CDR3 consists of 15 residues. V was cut by 5 bases and J by 5 bases, with 18 bases left in between. The DNA for the CDR3 is TGTGCCAGCAGTGCCAATTCCGGGGCCGCGTATGGCTACACCTTC. It codes for CASSANSGAAYGYTF.

This clonotype was recorded a few times. V and J are TRBV29-1 and TRBJ2-4; 10 bases are shared with TRBD2. The CDR3 totals 15 residues. With 7 bases clipped from V and 5 bases from J, the junction kept 11 bases outside the gene matches. The germline V gene encodes CDR1 SQVTM and CDR2 ANQGSEA. The CDR3 bases are TGCAGCGCCGTCAAGCTAGCGGGGGACCAAAACATTCAGTACTTC. Encoded protein: CSAVKLAGDQNIQYF.

This clonotype came up a few times. The V call is TRBV11-1, the J call TRBJ1-4; TRBD1 matches at 7 bases. Trimming at V came to 0 bases and at J to 4 bases, leaving 11 bases not matched to a gene. CDR1 is SGHAT and CDR2 is FQDESV in the germline V gene (reference sequence). The CDR3 is made up of 18 amino acids. The CDR3 DNA sequence: TGTGCCAGCAGCTTAGCGCTGGTAGGGGACAGACTTAATGAAAAACTGTTTTTT. Translated, it gives CASSLALVGDRLNEKLFF.

This clonotype turned up a few times. CDR3: CASSYMGKLFF. CDR3 DNA: TGTGCCAGCAGTTACATGGGAAAACTGTTTTTT. The chain uses TRBV6-2 or TRBV6-3 and TRBJ1-4, with D hard to call. The CDR3 is 11 amino acids. Per the germline V gene, CDR1 is MNHEY and CDR2 is SVGEGT. The V gene lost 2 bases and the J gene lost 10 bases, with 5 bases spanning the gap.

Ten or more counts support this clonotype. The chain carries TRBV2 and TRBJ2-1; 7 bases are shared with TRBD2. With 6 bases clipped from V and 1 base from J, the junction kept 6 bases outside the gene matches. The CDR3 loop spans 15 amino acids. Looked up from germline, CDR1 is SNHLY and CDR2 is FYNNEI. The CDR3 bases are TGTGCCAGCAGCCCCCGGCGGGAGTCCTACAATGAGCAGTTCTTC. It encodes CASSPRRESYNEQFF.

There are many counts of this clonotype. The V call is TRBV5-6, the J call TRBJ1-4, with D unclear. CDR1 and CDR2 (germline): SGHDT, YYEEEE. The germline V and J ends were trimmed by 4 bases and 4 bases, with 14 bases remaining between them. The CDR3 is 15 residues long. The CDR3 protein is CASSATPKVNEKLFF. The CDR3 region has the DNA TGTGCCAGCAGCGCCACTCCTAAAGTTAATGAAAAACTGTTTTTT. The entire variable domain, with the rest obtained from reference TRBV5-6 and TRBJ1-4, is as follows: DAGVTQSPTHLIKTRGQQVTLRCSPKSGHDTVSWYQQALGQGPQFIFQYYEEEERQRGNFPDRFSGHQFPNYSSELNVNALLLGDSALYLCASSATPKVNEKLFFGSGTQLSVL.

In this sample, this clonotype turned up many times. The chain recombines TRBV6-2 or TRBV6-3 with TRBJ1-5; D remains ambiguous. Germline V gene lookup returns CDR1 MNHEY and CDR2 SVGEGT. Trimming stripped 6 bases from V and 4 bases from J, with 10 bases between. The CDR3 has 13 amino acids. The CDR3 region has the DNA TGTGCCAGCAGCCTCCCAGTGAATCAGCCCCAGCATTTT. It is translated as CASSLPVNQPQHF.

This clonotype was found a few times. This chain connects TRBV10-1 to TRBJ1-1; perhaps TRBD1 as D (6 bases). CDR1 WNHNN and CDR2 SYGVQD come from the germline V gene (reference sequence). The CDR3 length is 14 residues. V lost 3 bases to trimming and J lost 0 bases, with 8 bases between them. CDR3 DNA: TGCGCCAGCAGTGAAGGACAGATGAACACTGAAGCTTTCTTT. Encoded protein: CASSEGQMNTEAFF.

This clonotype has more than one count but fewer than ten. CDR3 DNA sequence: TGTGCCAGCAGCTTAACCCTCCTTCTAGGGGAGCAGTACTTC. Amino acid sequence: CASSLTLLLGEQYF. The rearrangement uses TRBV7-8 and TRBJ2-7; no firm D call. The germline V and J ends were trimmed by 2 bases and 7 bases, with 15 bases remaining between them. This CDR3 comprises 14 residues. Germline V gene sequence: CDR1 SGHVS, CDR2 FQNEAQ.

This clonotype was detected ten times or more. The rearrangement links TRBV12-3 or TRBV12-4 to TRBJ2-1; D is perhaps TRBD1 or TRBD2 (6 bases each). The length of the CDR3 is 12 residues. The germline V and J ends were trimmed by 6 bases and 9 bases, with 12 bases remaining between them. CDR3 in DNA: TGTGCCAGCAGCTGGGGGGCCGGTGAGCAGTTCTTC. It is translated as CASSWGAGEQFF.

The V call is TRBV7-9, the J call TRBJ1-4; D might be TRBD1 (5 bases). V dropped 3 bases and J dropped 4 bases, with 9 bases sitting between them. Germline values: CDR1 SEHNR, CDR2 FQNEAQ (reference sequence). This CDR3 has 14 amino acids. Here the CDR3 reads CASSFGGINEKLFF. The CDR3 DNA is TGTGCCAGCAGCTTCGGGGGGATTAATGAAAAACTGTTTTTT.

The chain recombines TRBV12-3 or TRBV12-4 with TRBJ1-5; TRBD1 is a possible D gene (6 bases). V lost 4 bases and J 2 bases, leaving 15 bases between the germline ends. There are 16 residues in the CDR3. The CDR3 DNA follows: TGTGCCAGCAGTTCCGCGGGGGGCGATGGCAATCAGCCCCAGCATTTT. This gives the protein CASSSAGGDGNQPQHF.

V usage is TRBV25-1 and J usage is TRBJ1-1, with D maybe TRBD1 (5 bases). The V gene lost 8 bases and the J gene lost 4 bases, with 17 bases spanning the gap. Germline lookup yields CDR1 MGHDK and CDR2 SYGVNS. The CDR3 sequence is 14 residues long. The CDR3 spells CASANQGSGTEAFF. The CDR3 DNA reads as TGTGCCAGCGCCAATCAGGGTTCTGGCACTGAAGCTTTCTTT.

In its sample, this clonotype was seen many times. V usage is TRBV7-2 and J usage is TRBJ2-2; unclear D gene. The V end was cut by 0 bases, the J end by 7 bases, with 9 bases between. Germline V gene data show CDR1 as SGHTA and CDR2 as FQGNSA. The CDR3 totals 14 residues. CDR3 in amino acids: CASSLALVGGELFF. The CDR3 DNA reads as TGTGCCAGCAGCTTAGCCTTGGTTGGCGGGGAGCTGTTTTTT.

This clonotype was seen only a few times. The chain recombines TRBV27 with TRBJ1-6; 9 nucleotides align to TRBD1. The CDR3 covers 17 residues. Trimming cost V 2 bases and J 7 bases; bases outside gene matches: 9. Germline loops: CDR1 MNHEY, CDR2 SMNVEV (reference sequence). The DNA for the CDR3 is TGTGCCAGCAGTTTAAGGACAGGGGTAAAATCAAATTCACCCCTCCACTTT. Translation gives CASSLRTGVKSNSPLHF.

The V and J genes are TRBV12-3 or TRBV12-4 and TRBJ1-4; 8 bases agree with TRBD1. The CDR3 loop spans 15 amino acids. Trimming at V came to 5 bases and at J to 8 bases, leaving 10 bases not matched to a gene. In DNA form, the CDR3 reads TGTGCCAGCAGTGATAAACAGGGGGATGGAGAAAAACTGTTTTTT. This sequence encodes CASSDKQGDGEKLFF.

The chain recombines TRBV12-3 or TRBV12-4 with TRBJ1-5, with TRBD1 identical over 7 bases. The CDR3 runs 14 residues. Unmatched junction bases numbered 5, after V lost 3 bases and J lost 6 bases. The CDR3 loop is CASSFRGQGQPQHF. For the CDR3, the DNA is TGTGCCAGCAGTTTTAGGGGGCAGGGTCAGCCCCAGCATTTT.

This clonotype occurred many times. The CDR3 bases are TGTGCCAGCAGCTTACCCCGAAGGGATGGCTACACCTTC. Translated, it gives CASSLPRRDGYTF. The chain links TRBV7-9 to TRBJ1-2; D call uncertain. The length of the CDR3 is 13 residues. Germline loops: CDR1 SEHNR, CDR2 FQNEAQ (reference sequence). The ends were cut back, 2 bases at V and 6 bases at J, with 10 bases in the middle.